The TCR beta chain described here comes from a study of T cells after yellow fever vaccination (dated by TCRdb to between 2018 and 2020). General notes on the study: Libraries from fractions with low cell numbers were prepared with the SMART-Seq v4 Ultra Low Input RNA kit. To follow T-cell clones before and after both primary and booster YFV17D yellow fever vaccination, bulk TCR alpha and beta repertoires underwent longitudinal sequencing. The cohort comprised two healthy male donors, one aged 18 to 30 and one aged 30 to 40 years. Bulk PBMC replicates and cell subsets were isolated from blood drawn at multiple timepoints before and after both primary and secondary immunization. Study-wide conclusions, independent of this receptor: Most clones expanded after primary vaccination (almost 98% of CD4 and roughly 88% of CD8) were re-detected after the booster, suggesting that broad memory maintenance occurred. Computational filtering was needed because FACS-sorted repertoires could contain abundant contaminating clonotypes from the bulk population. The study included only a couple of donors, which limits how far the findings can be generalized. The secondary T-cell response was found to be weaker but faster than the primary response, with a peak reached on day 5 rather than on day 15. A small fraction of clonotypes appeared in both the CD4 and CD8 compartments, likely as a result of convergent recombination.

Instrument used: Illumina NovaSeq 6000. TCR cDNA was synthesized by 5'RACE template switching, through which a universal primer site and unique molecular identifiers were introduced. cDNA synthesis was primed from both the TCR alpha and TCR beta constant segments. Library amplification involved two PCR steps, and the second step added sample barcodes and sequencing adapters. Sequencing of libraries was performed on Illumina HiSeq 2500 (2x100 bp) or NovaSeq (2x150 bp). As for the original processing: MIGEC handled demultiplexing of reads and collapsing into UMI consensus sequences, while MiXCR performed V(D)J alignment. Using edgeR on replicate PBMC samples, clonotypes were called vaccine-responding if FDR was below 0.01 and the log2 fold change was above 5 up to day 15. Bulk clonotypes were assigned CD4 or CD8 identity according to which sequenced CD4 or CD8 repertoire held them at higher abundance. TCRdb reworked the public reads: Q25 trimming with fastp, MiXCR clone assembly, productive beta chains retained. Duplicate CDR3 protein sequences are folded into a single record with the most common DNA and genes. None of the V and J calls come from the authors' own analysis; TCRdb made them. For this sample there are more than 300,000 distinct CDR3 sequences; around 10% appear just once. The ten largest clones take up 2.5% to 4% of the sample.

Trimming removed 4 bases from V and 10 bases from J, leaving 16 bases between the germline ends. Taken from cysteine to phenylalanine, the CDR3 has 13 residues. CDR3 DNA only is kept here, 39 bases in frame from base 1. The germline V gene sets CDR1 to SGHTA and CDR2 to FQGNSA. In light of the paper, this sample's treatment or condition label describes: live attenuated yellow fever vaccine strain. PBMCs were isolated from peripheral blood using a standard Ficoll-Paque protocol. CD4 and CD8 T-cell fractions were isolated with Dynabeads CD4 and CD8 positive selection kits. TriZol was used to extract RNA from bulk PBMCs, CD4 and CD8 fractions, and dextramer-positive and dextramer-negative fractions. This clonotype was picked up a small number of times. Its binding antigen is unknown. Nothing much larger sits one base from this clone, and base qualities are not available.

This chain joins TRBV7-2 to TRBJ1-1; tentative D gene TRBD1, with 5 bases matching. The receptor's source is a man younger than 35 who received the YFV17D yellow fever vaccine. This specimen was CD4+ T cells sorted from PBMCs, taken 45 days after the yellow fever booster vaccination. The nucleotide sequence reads TGTGCCAGCAGCTGGCCCCCCAGGGATGGAGCTTTCTTT. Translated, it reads CASSWPPRDGAFF.